Presented here are 21 T cell receptor beta chains from one specimen sequenced in a study of blood T cell repertoires in COVID-19. The protocol was immunoSEQ multiplex PCR, while the TCRdb copy is restricted to in-frame clones and leaves out a portion. The sample shows about 100,000 clones, around 90% of them seen only once. What was sequenced was peripheral blood. These receptors were obtained from a human donor in a cohort sampled during active COVID-19.

The chain combines TRBV28 with TRBJ2-3; 7 nucleotides align to TRBD2. The CDR3 loop spans 17 amino acids. From germline, CDR1 is MDHEN and CDR2 SYDVKM. The V and J ends lost 6 bases and 2 bases, in that order; junction bases with no gene match: 14. The CDR3 sequence is CASRDLGLAEPTDTQYF. The CDR3 nucleotides read TGTGCCAGCAGGGATCTAGGGCTAGCGGAGCCCACAGATACGCAGTATTTT.

The rearrangement links TRBV19 to TRBJ2-2; weak D call: TRBD1 (6 bases). Trimming cost V 8 bases and J 1 base, with 17 bases left between them. The CDR3 runs to 16 residues. Germline V gives CDR1 LNHDA, CDR2 SQIVND (reference sequence). The CDR3 spells CASGGVVGQNTGELFF. The CDR3 region has the DNA TGTGCCAGTGGGGGCGTCGTAGGACAGAACACCGGGGAGCTGTTTTTT. Combining the CDR3 with reference TRBV19 and TRBJ2-2 gives the whole variable domain DGGITQSPKYLFRKEGQNVTLSCEQNLNHDAMYWYRQDPGQGLRLIYYSQIVNDFQKGDIAEGYSVSREKKESFPLTVTSAQKNPTAFYLCASGGVVGQNTGELFFGEGSRLTVL.

This sequence joins TRBV30 and TRBJ2-2; tentatively, D is TRBD2 (6 bases). The V and J ends lost 2 bases and 7 bases respectively, with 14 bases between them. The germline V gene has CDR1 GTSNPN and CDR2 SVGIG (reference sequence). This CDR3 comprises 14 residues. The CDR3 loop is CAWSRARGYGELFF. The DNA of the CDR3 is TGTGCCTGGAGTAGGGCCCGGGGGTACGGGGAGCTGTTTTTT.

V usage is TRBV2 and J usage is TRBJ2-4, with 10 nucleotides matching TRBD1. Germline CDR1 reads SNHLY; CDR2 reads FYNNEI. The V and J ends lost 6 bases and 7 bases, in that order; junction bases with no gene match: 6. The length of the CDR3 is 14 residues. The CDR3 spells CASSNDRGRNIQYF. The DNA for the CDR3 is TGTGCCAGCAGCAATGACAGGGGGCGGAACATTCAGTACTTC.

The chain uses TRBV4-1 and TRBJ2-7, with 9 bases that match TRBD1. Germline V lookup: CDR1 MGHRA, CDR2 YSYEKL. The CDR3 length is 15 residues. V shed 4 bases and J 1 base; nucleotides not matched to a gene: 5. This CDR3 reads CASSLTGTGSYEQYF. For the CDR3, the DNA is TGCGCCAGCAGCCTAACCGGGACAGGGTCCTACGAGCAGTACTTC.

The chain recombines TRBV2 with TRBJ2-2; TRBD1 aligns across 7 bases. Trimming at V came to 4 bases and at J to 4 bases, leaving 3 bases not matched to a gene. CDR1 and CDR2 from the germline V gene are SNHLY and FYNNEI. The CDR3 consists of 14 residues. The DNA for the CDR3 is TGTGCCAGCAGTGCAGGGGGTCTCACCGGGGAGCTGTTTTTT. Its protein is CASSAGGLTGELFF.

In its sample, this clone was seen a few times. The V gene is TRBV3-1 (or the pseudogene TRBV3-2), the J gene TRBJ1-5; D uncertain. Trimming removed 0 bases from V and 10 bases from J, with 13 bases in between. CDR1 and CDR2 from the germline V gene are LGHDT and YNNKEL (reference sequence). The CDR3 loop spans 14 amino acids. This chain's CDR3 is CASSQDLSVVPQHF. Here the CDR3 DNA reads TGTGCCAGCAGCCAAGATCTTTCGGTCGTTCCCCAGCATTTT.

The chain carries TRBV19 and TRBJ2-1; TRBD2 might be the D (6 bases). This CDR3 spans 17 amino acids. Germline values: CDR1 LNHDA, CDR2 SQIVND (reference sequence). Trimming left V 7 bases short and J 0 bases short, with 19 bases between. In DNA form, the CDR3 reads TGTGCCAGTACCCCCTGGGCAGGAGGGTACTCCTACAATGAGCAGTTCTTC. Residues: CASTPWAGGYSYNEQFF.

The chain employs TRBV25-1 and TRBJ2-7; tentative D call: TRBD2 (5 bases). CDR3 size: 13 residues. The V end lost 7 bases, the J end lost 0 bases, and 10 bases lay between the germline ends. Germline values: CDR1 MGHDK, CDR2 SYGVNS. The CDR3 region is CASTSGSSYEQYF. CDR3 nucleotide sequence: TGTGCCAGCACCAGCGGAAGCTCCTACGAGCAGTACTTC.

Worth noting for this clone: At one boundary the junction diverges from the germline segment, which might be a read error. This chain uses TRBV7-7 with TRBJ2-3; 9 nucleotides line up with TRBD2. Looked up from germline, CDR1 is SSHAT and CDR2 is FNYEAQ (reference sequence). The CDR3 is made up of 16 amino acids. The CDR3 DNA reads TGTGCTAGCAGCTTATTAGCGGGAGAAAGCACAGATACGCAGTATTTT. Amino acid sequence: CASSLLAGESTDTQYF. Combining the CDR3 with reference TRBV7-7 and TRBJ2-3 gives the whole variable domain GAGVSQSPRYKVTKRGQDVTLRCDPISSHATLYWYQQALGQGPEFLTYFNYEAQPDKSGLPSDRFSAERPEGSISTLTIQRTEQRDSAMYRCASSLLAGESTDTQYFGPGTRLTVL.

The chain couples TRBV3-1 (or the pseudogene TRBV3-2) to TRBJ1-1, with D possibly being TRBD1 (6 bases). Germline V gene sequence: CDR1 LGHDT, CDR2 YNNKEL (reference sequence). This CDR3 has 14 residues. V was shortened by 4 bases and J by 5 bases, with 14 bases between the two germline ends. CDR3 DNA sequence: TGTGCCAGCAGCCGCGTCAGGGGACGGACTGAAGCTTTCTTT. Its protein is CASSRVRGRTEAFF.

Worth noting for this clone: An end of the junction differs from the germline gene, which may be a read error. The chain carries TRBV25-1 and TRBJ2-5, with TRBD1 identical over 7 bases. The germline gives CDR1 MGHDK, CDR2 SYGVNS. This CDR3 is 14 amino acids long. CDR3 sequence reads: CASRDRATQETQYF. The CDR3 nucleotides are TGTGCCAGCCGTGACAGGGCCACCCAAGAGACCCAGTACTTC.

This chain joins TRBV5-1 and TRBJ1-6, with 12 bases that match TRBD1. V lost 4 bases, J lost 9 bases, and 5 bases stayed unmatched. Germline V lookup: CDR1 SGHRS, CDR2 YFSETQ. The CDR3 is made up of 15 amino acids. The CDR3, as DNA: TGCGCCAGCAGCGGGGGACAGGGGGCGGGTTCACCCCTCCACTTT. Protein product: CASSGGQGAGSPLHF.

The chain links TRBV3-1 (or the pseudogene TRBV3-2) to TRBJ2-7, with 10 bases fitting TRBD2. Losses at the gene ends were 4 bases for V and 1 base for J; bases not matched to a gene: 4. The CDR3 extends over 15 amino acids. Germline-derived CDR1 and CDR2 are LGHDT and YNNKEL (reference sequence). This CDR3 reads CASSRAGGGSYEQYF. In DNA, the CDR3 is TGTGCCAGCAGCCGAGCGGGAGGGGGGTCCTACGAGCAGTACTTC.

A single count supports this clone. The chain combines TRBV20-1 with TRBJ2-1; D gene unclear. Between the trimmed V and J ends, which lost 3 bases and 9 bases, there was a span of 9 bases. The CDR3 covers 11 residues. Looked up from germline, CDR1 is DFQATT and CDR2 is SNEGSKA (reference sequence). CDR3 coding DNA: TGCAGTGCTAGCCGAGGTGGTGAGCAGTTCTTC. Protein: CSASRGGEQFF.

The chain uses TRBV7-9 and TRBJ2-7, with a weak D call TRBD2 (6 bases). Trimming stripped 7 bases from V and 4 bases from J, with 14 bases between. Germline CDR1 and CDR2: SEHNR and FQNEAQ (reference sequence). The CDR3 totals 13 residues. CDR3: CASTTGGGYEQYF. DNA for the CDR3: TGTGCCAGCACCACCGGTGGGGGGTACGAGCAGTACTTC.

V and J are TRBV7-9 and TRBJ1-5; D is possibly TRBD1 (6 bases). The germline V and J ends were trimmed by 1 base and 5 bases, with 9 bases remaining between them. The CDR3 spans 14 residues. In germline, CDR1 is SEHNR, CDR2 FQNEAQ (reference sequence). CDR3 bases: TGTGCCAGCAGCTTAGGGGCAGGGGATCAGCCCCAGCATTTT. It is translated as CASSLGAGDQPQHF.

This sequence joins TRBV27 and TRBJ2-7; possibly TRBD2 for D (6 bases). This CDR3 contains 16 residues. V was clipped by 8 bases and J by 0 bases, with 20 bases between them. Germline assignment: CDR1 MNHEY and CDR2 SMNVEV (reference sequence). The CDR3 DNA is TGTGCCAGCCGCACAACAGGAGGGCCTAACTCCTACGAGCAGTACTTC. Translation gives CASRTTGGPNSYEQYF.

The chain couples TRBV27 to TRBJ2-1, with TRBD2 identical over 9 bases. Germline CDR1 and CDR2: MNHEY and SMNVEV (reference sequence). J was trimmed by 4 bases and V by 7 bases; bases with no gene match: 5. This CDR3 region has 14 residues. In DNA, the CDR3 is TGTGCCAGCACCACGACTAGCGGTTACAATGAGCAGTTCTTC. It translates to CASTTTSGYNEQFF.

The rearrangement joins TRBV4-1 to TRBJ2-7, with D unclear. Germline V gene lookup returns CDR1 MGHRA and CDR2 YSYEKL. The CDR3 sequence is 12 residues long. With 6 bases removed from V and 4 bases from J, the gap between germline ends came to 10 bases. CDR3 bases: TGCGCCAGCAGGCACATAGCATACGAGCAGTACTTC. Translated: CASRHIAYEQYF.

The V gene is TRBV9, the J gene TRBJ1-1; no clear D gene. Trimming left V 4 bases short and J 5 bases short, with 18 bases between. There are 15 residues in the CDR3. Germline V gene sequence: CDR1 SGDLS, CDR2 YYNGEE. DNA for the CDR3: TGTGCCAGCAGCCCCCCAAGGAGGGTTTGGACTGAAGCTTTCTTT. The encoded protein is CASSPPRRVWTEAFF.